A single sample is the source of the 24 T cell receptor beta chains below, sequenced in a study of blood T cell repertoires in COVID-19. Here immunoSEQ multiplex PCR was the method, and the copy in TCRdb shows in-frame clones only, minus some. The data contain 100,000 to 120,000 clones, about 85% of them seen just once; the ten biggest clones take up 4.8%. The source material was peripheral blood. The receptors derive from a human donor in a cohort sampled during active COVID-19.

The V call is TRBV5-6, the J call TRBJ1-6, with D unresolved. There are 15 residues in the CDR3. V lost 4 bases, J lost 8 bases, and 16 bases lay in between. The germline V gene has CDR1 SGHDT and CDR2 YYEEEE. CDR3 amino acids: CASSPGVGWDSPLHF. The CDR3, as DNA: TGTGCCAGCAGCCCCGGTGTGGGCTGGGATTCACCCCTCCACTTT.

This clone was detected a few times. The V call is TRBV5-1, the J call TRBJ2-1; perhaps TRBD2 as D (5 bases). V lost 3 bases and J 10 bases, leaving 8 bases between the germline ends. This CDR3 contains 11 residues. Germline loops: CDR1 SGHRS, CDR2 YFSETQ. The CDR3 here is CASSWEIEQFF. DNA for the CDR3: TGCGCCAGCAGCTGGGAGATAGAGCAGTTCTTC.

V usage is TRBV18 and J usage is TRBJ2-1; 9 bases map to TRBD2. CDR3 size: 12 residues. J gave up 9 bases and V 3 bases, and 0 bases lay outside the gene matches. Germline V gene data show CDR1 as KGHSH and CDR2 as LQKENI. The CDR3 DNA reads TGTGCCAGCTCACCGCGGGGGGGTGAGCAGTTCTTC. Protein sequence: CASSPRGGEQFF.

The chain carries TRBV7-3 and TRBJ2-3; 8 nucleotides align to TRBD1. The CDR3 contains 15 residues. V was clipped by 2 bases and J by 2 bases; unmatched bases: 3. CDR1 is SGHTA, CDR2 FQGTGA, per germline. In nucleotides, the CDR3 is TGTGCCAGCAGCTTAGGACAGGGTTTCACAGATACGCAGTATTTT. Amino acid sequence: CASSLGQGFTDTQYF.

J is TRBJ2-7 and V is TRBV10-3; no clear D. The V and J ends lost 3 bases and 2 bases respectively, with 11 bases between them. The CDR3 consists of 14 residues. The germline CDR1 and CDR2 sequences are ENHRY and SYGVKD. CDR3 amino acids: CAISDMGQTYEQYF. CDR3 coding DNA: TGTGCCATCAGTGATATGGGCCAGACCTACGAGCAGTACTTC.

This clone was seen only once. The chain employs TRBV24-1 and TRBJ1-1; D is unresolved. Germline V gene data show CDR1 as KGHDR and CDR2 as SFDVKD. The ends were cut back, 6 bases at V and 1 base at J, with 11 bases in the middle. This CDR3 has 14 amino acids. The CDR3 DNA follows: TGTGCCACCAGTACATCGGGAGGGAACACTGAAGCTTTCTTT. Translating gives CATSTSGGNTEAFF.

The rearrangement joins TRBV5-6 to TRBJ1-2; the D is unclear. CDR1 SGHDT and CDR2 YYEEEE come from the germline V gene. The CDR3 has 15 residues. With 0 bases removed from V and 4 bases from J, the gap between germline ends came to 13 bases. CDR3 sequence: CASSLGAGPSYGYTF. CDR3 nucleotide sequence: TGTGCCAGCAGCTTGGGGGCAGGCCCCTCCTATGGCTACACCTTC.

The rearrangement uses TRBV28 and TRBJ2-1, with 8 positions matching TRBD2. With V trimmed by 5 bases and J by 1 base, 4 bases remained unmatched. The CDR3 extends over 15 amino acids. Germline CDR1 is MDHEN and CDR2 is SYDVKM. Here the CDR3 reads CASSPLAGSYNEQFF. In DNA form, the CDR3 reads TGTGCCAGCAGTCCTTTAGCGGGGTCCTACAATGAGCAGTTCTTC.

The sample holds a few counts of this clone. J is TRBJ2-1 and V is TRBV6-5, with D tentatively TRBD2 (6 bases). The germline CDR1 and CDR2 sequences are MNHEY and SVGAGI. CDR3 length: 15 residues. Trimming shortened V by 7 bases and J by 10 bases, and 23 bases separated the two germline ends. The CDR3 sequence: CASNWEALALGEQFF. The CDR3 bases are TGTGCCAGCAATTGGGAGGCCCTAGCACTAGGAGAGCAGTTCTTC.

The V gene is TRBV2, the J gene TRBJ1-4, with D perhaps matching TRBD1 (6 bases). The germline CDR1 and CDR2 sequences are SNHLY and FYNNEI. The CDR3 length is 14 residues. The ends were cut back, 6 bases at V and 8 bases at J, with 16 bases in the middle. The CDR3 bases are TGTGCCAGCAGGTACAGGGATGCTAGCGAAAAACTGTTTTTT. This codes for CASRYRDASEKLFF.

The chain combines TRBV15 with TRBJ2-1; D is unclear. This CDR3 is 15 amino acids long. In germline, CDR1 is LNHNV, CDR2 YYDKDF (reference sequence). V was cut by 4 bases and J by 3 bases, with 13 bases left in between. CDR3 residues: CATSTLRRGYNEQFF. CDR3 DNA: TGTGCCACCAGCACCTTAAGGAGAGGCTACAATGAGCAGTTCTTC. Full variable domain (outside the CDR3, taken from reference TRBV15 and TRBJ2-1): DAMVIQNPRYQVTQFGKPVTLSCSQTLNHNVMYWYQQKSSQAPKLLFHYYDKDFNNEADTPDNFQSRRPNTSFCFLDIRSPGLGDTAMYLCATSTLRRGYNEQFFGPGTRLTVL.

The rearrangement joins TRBV28 to TRBJ1-1; D is possibly TRBD1 (6 bases). The V end was cut by 7 bases, the J end by 6 bases, with 18 bases between. The germline V gene encodes CDR1 MDHEN and CDR2 SYDVKM. The CDR3 totals 14 residues. CDR3 in amino acids: CASTPGRGPPEAFF. Written as DNA, the CDR3 is TGTGCCAGCACCCCTGGCAGGGGCCCCCCTGAAGCTTTCTTT. Together with reference TRBV28 and TRBJ1-1, the CDR3 gives the full variable domain: DVKVTQSSRYLVKRTGEKVFLECVQDMDHENMFWYRQDPGLGLRLIYFSYDVKMKEKGDIPEGYSVSREKKERFSLILESASTNQTSMYLCASTPGRGPPEAFFGQGTRLTVV.

V gene TRBV28 combines with J gene TRBJ2-5, with D tentatively TRBD1 (6 bases). The DNA end is more similar to TRBJ2-7, so the J call may be wrong. Germline lookup yields CDR1 MDHEN and CDR2 SYDVKM. This CDR3 has 12 residues. This CDR3 reads CASSPQGYEQYF. The CDR3, as DNA: TGTGCCAGCAGTCCGCAGGGGTACGAGCAGTACTTC.

This chain joins TRBV3-1 (or the pseudogene TRBV3-2) and TRBJ2-5, with 7 bases identical to TRBD2. Germline V CDR1 and CDR2: LGHDT, YNNKEL (reference sequence). The V segment lost 4 bases and the J segment 0 bases; nucleotides outside the gene matches: 8. The CDR3 sequence is 16 residues long. As DNA, the CDR3 is TGTGCCAGCAGCCCGGGGGTAGCGGGTTACCAAGAGACCCAGTACTTC. Its protein is CASSPGVAGYQETQYF.

The chain carries TRBV4-3 and TRBJ2-7, with a weak D call TRBD2 (5 bases). The germline CDR1 and CDR2 sequences are LGHNA and YSLEER. V dropped 1 base and J dropped 3 bases, with 13 bases sitting between them. CDR3 length: 15 amino acids. The CDR3, as DNA: TGCGCCAGCAGCCAAGGCGCTGAGGGTGGCTACGAGCAGTACTTC. The encoded protein is CASSQGAEGGYEQYF.

This clone was detected once. The CDR3 DNA reads TGTGCCAGCAGTTTAGGGAGAAACACTGAAGCTTTCTTT. It codes for CASSLGRNTEAFF. The chain combines TRBV6-5 with TRBJ1-1; D gene unclear. The germline V and J ends were trimmed by 4 bases and 2 bases, with 8 bases remaining between them. CDR1 is MNHEY and CDR2 is SVGAGI in the germline V gene. The CDR3 totals 13 residues.

This chain uses TRBV28 with TRBJ2-7; D perhaps matches TRBD1 (7 bases). V was trimmed by 5 bases and J by 4 bases, leaving 30 bases between them. Per the germline V gene, CDR1 is MDHEN and CDR2 is SYDVKM. CDR3 length: 19 amino acids. In nucleotides, the CDR3 is TGTGCCAGCAGTCCGGCGACAGGGAAATCTGGATACGCGGGATACGAGCAGTACTTC. It specifies CASSPATGKSGYAGYEQYF.

This chain connects TRBV12-3 or TRBV12-4 to TRBJ1-1, with D possibly matching TRBD1 (5 bases). CDR3 length equals 13 residues. V was pared by 8 bases and J by 11 bases, with 21 bases between. CDR3: CASGETVVSWAFF. The CDR3 DNA is TGTGCCAGCGGCGAGACAGTGGTATCGTGGGCTTTCTTT.

This chain joins TRBV5-1 and TRBJ2-1, with 8 bases that match TRBD1. CDR1 and CDR2 from the germline V gene are SGHRS and YFSETQ. The CDR3 extends over 15 amino acids. Trimming removed 0 bases from V and 2 bases from J; junction bases left unmatched: 1. CDR3 sequence: CASSLEDRAYNEQFF. Here the CDR3 DNA reads TGCGCCAGCAGCTTGGAGGACAGGGCCTACAATGAGCAGTTCTTC.

J is TRBJ1-2 and V is TRBV28; a possible D gene is TRBD1 (5 bases). V was shortened by 7 bases and J by 7 bases, with 16 bases between the two germline ends. CDR1 and CDR2 (germline): MDHEN, SYDVKM. This CDR3 has 13 amino acids. The CDR3 protein is CASTRVGGGGYTF. In DNA, the CDR3 is TGTGCCAGCACCCGTGTTGGGGGAGGTGGCTACACCTTC.

The genes are TRBV7-3 and TRBJ2-2, with D possibly being TRBD2 (6 bases). The V end lost 5 bases, the J end lost 8 bases, and 12 bases lay between the germline ends. Germline V gene sequence: CDR1 SGHTA, CDR2 FQGTGA. This CDR3 region has 13 residues. CDR3 nucleotides: TGTGCCAGCAGCCCAGGGACTGTGGGGGAGCTGTTTTTT. Protein product: CASSPGTVGELFF.

The chain uses TRBV3-1 (or the pseudogene TRBV3-2) and TRBJ2-5; 7 positions agree with TRBD1. Germline V gene lookup returns CDR1 LGHDT and CDR2 YNNKEL (reference sequence). V shed 4 bases and J 5 bases; nucleotides not matched to a gene: 4. The CDR3 is 13 residues long. CDR3 sequence reads: CASSRQGRETQYF. CDR3 sequence (DNA): TGTGCCAGCAGCCGACAGGGTCGTGAGACCCAGTACTTC.

This sequence joins TRBV6-5 and TRBJ1-1, with 10 positions matching TRBD1. The V and J ends lost 8 bases and 7 bases, in that order; junction bases with no gene match: 10. Germline lookup yields CDR1 MNHEY and CDR2 SVGAGI. The CDR3 covers 14 residues. The CDR3 loop is CASAADRGRGEAFF. The CDR3 DNA reads TGTGCCAGCGCGGCGGACAGGGGGAGAGGTGAAGCTTTCTTT.

The chain joins TRBV13 to TRBJ2-5; tentatively, D is TRBD2 (6 bases). Germline CDR1 reads PRHDT; CDR2 reads FYEKMQ (reference sequence). This CDR3 has 14 amino acids. Trimming cost V 3 bases and J 1 base, with 9 bases left between them. This CDR3 reads CASSLRGSQETQYF. CDR3 bases: TGTGCCAGCAGCTTGCGGGGCAGCCAAGAGACCCAGTACTTC.